Detailed here is one TCR beta chain. The entry originates in a study of technical replicates of blood from a handful of donors. The method was immunoSEQ multiplex PCR; TCRdb's version includes in-frame clones alone and lacks a portion of them. Among approximately 100,000 clones listed, under 96% were seen once. Per the germline V gene, CDR1 is MGHRA and CDR2 is YSYEKL. The CDR3 loop spans 17 amino acids. V lost 1 base, J lost 3 bases, and 8 bases stayed unmatched. This TCR derives from a human donor in good health. V is TRBV4-1 and J is TRBJ1-4; TRBD1 aligns across 7 bases. Sequencing was performed on T cells isolated from PBMCs. As DNA, the CDR3 is TGCGCCAGCAGCCAAGGACAGGGCCCCGCTTCTAATGAAAAACTGTTTTTT. Translated, it gives CASSQGQGPASNEKLFF.